These 5 T cell receptor beta chains were all obtained from the same sample, sequenced in a study of T cells in Graves' hyperthyroidism and ophthalmopathy. Amplified TCR beta CDR3 regions derived from RNA transcripts. With the HTBI primer set, the TCR CDR3 went through a first round of RT-PCR. TCRdb redid the calling of the multiplex PCR reads with MiXCR, one entry per CDR3 protein. The sample shows around 580,000 distinct CDR3 sequences, under 60% of them seen only once. The source material was peripheral blood or thyroid tissue (not recorded which). These receptors all come from a woman aged 18-29 years with Graves' hyperthyroidism.

The chain uses TRBV7-3 and TRBJ2-7; 14 bases align to TRBD2. The J call is uncertain, as TRBJ2-1 better fits the DNA end. The germline V gene encodes CDR1 SGHTA and CDR2 FQGTGA. The CDR3 extends over 15 amino acids. The CDR3 DNA reads TGTGCCAGCAGCCAGGGACTAGCGGGAGCGCATGAGCAGTTCTTC. This codes for CASSQGLAGAHEQFF.

V gene TRBV2 combines with J gene TRBJ2-1; TRBD2 matches 8 bases. Germline V gene lookup returns CDR1 SNHLY and CDR2 FYNNEI. V trimming: 2 bases; J trimming: 8 bases; junction bases outside the gene matches: 8. The CDR3 spans 15 residues. The CDR3 reads CASSESPGLADEQFF. The CDR3 coding sequence is TGTGCCAGCAGTGAATCCCCAGGACTAGCCGATGAGCAGTTCTTC.

The sample holds many counts of this clonotype. The chain joins TRBV7-2 to TRBJ2-5, with a weak D call TRBD2 (5 bases). The germline V and J ends were trimmed by 5 bases and 2 bases, with 18 bases remaining between them. Germline loops: CDR1 SGHTA, CDR2 FQGNSA. CDR3 length equals 16 residues. DNA of the CDR3: TGTGCCAGCAGCAGGACTCCTCTCAGCGCGCAAGAGACCCAGTACTTC. Protein sequence: CASSRTPLSAQETQYF.

This clonotype was detected only a few times. The chain is built from TRBV6-5 and TRBJ1-1; D is unresolved. V was cut by 0 bases and J by 1 base, with 9 bases left in between. The germline V gene has CDR1 MNHEY and CDR2 SVGAGI. This CDR3 has 15 amino acids. CDR3: CASSYSWVGNTEAFF. The DNA for the CDR3 is TGTGCCAGCAGTTACTCGTGGGTTGGGAACACTGAAGCTTTCTTT.

Ten or more counts support this clonotype. The chain uses TRBV10-3 and TRBJ2-5, with 7 bases aligning to TRBD1. This CDR3 has 14 residues. Looked up from germline, CDR1 is ENHRY and CDR2 is SYGVKD. J was trimmed by 0 bases and V by 4 bases; bases with no gene match: 2. The CDR3: CAISGGQHQETQYF. DNA for the CDR3: TGTGCCATCAGTGGGGGACAGCACCAAGAGACCCAGTACTTC.